This T cell receptor (beta chain) originates from a study of breast tumors, draining lymph nodes, adjacent tissues. Study observations and caveats: That most tumor T cells come from lymph nodes remained unproven. Findings are consistent with lymph node origin and intratumoral expansion of most tumor T cells. Tumor TCR diversity was below lymph nodes but above nontumor tissue. Luminal-like breast cancer showed significantly higher tumor–nontumor repertoire similarity than basal-like.

This clonotype was detected only a few times. Its antigen is still unknown. The lymph nodes were axillary draining lymph nodes from breast cancer patients. CDR1 and CDR2 (germline): KGHSH, LQKENI. The CDR3 extends over 15 amino acids. V was trimmed by 0 bases and J by 3 bases, leaving 12 bases between them. A single record per CDR3 protein comes from TCRdb applying MiXCR to the multiplex PCR reads. This sample has 150,000 to 200,000 distinct CDR3 sequences, with around 29% found just once. The chain uses TRBV18 and TRBJ2-7; weak D call: TRBD2 (5 bases). The sequence came from a female donor with breast cancer. Some clones in this sample may be carry-over from other donors' samples. Sequenced: axillary lymph node tissue. CDR3: CASSPPGAPFYEQYF. The DNA of the CDR3 is TGTGCCAGCTCACCACCGGGAGCCCCATTCTACGAGCAGTACTTC.